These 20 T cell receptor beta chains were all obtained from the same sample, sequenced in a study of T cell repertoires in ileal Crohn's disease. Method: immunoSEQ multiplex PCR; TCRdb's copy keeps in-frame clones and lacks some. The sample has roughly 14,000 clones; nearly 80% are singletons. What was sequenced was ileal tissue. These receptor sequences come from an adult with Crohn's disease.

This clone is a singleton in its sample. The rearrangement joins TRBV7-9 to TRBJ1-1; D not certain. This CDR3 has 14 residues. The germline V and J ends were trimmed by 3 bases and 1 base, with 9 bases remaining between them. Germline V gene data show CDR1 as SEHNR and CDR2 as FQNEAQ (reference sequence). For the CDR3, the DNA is TGTGCCAGCAGCTTCCGGACTCAGAACACTGAAGCTTTCTTT. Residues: CASSFRTQNTEAFF.

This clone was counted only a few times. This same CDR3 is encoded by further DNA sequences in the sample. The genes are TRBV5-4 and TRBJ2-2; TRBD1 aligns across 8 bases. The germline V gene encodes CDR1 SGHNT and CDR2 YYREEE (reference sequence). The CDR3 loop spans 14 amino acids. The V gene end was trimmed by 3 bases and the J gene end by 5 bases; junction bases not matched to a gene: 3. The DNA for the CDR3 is TGTGCCAGCAGCTATTACAGGGGGACCGGGGAGCTGTTTTTT. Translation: CASSYYRGTGELFF.

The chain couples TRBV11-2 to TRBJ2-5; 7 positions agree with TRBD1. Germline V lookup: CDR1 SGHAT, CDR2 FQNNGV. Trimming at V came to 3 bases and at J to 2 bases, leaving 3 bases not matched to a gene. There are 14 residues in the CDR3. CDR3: CASSLGQIQETQYF. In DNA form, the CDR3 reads TGTGCCAGCAGCTTGGGACAGATACAAGAGACCCAGTACTTC.

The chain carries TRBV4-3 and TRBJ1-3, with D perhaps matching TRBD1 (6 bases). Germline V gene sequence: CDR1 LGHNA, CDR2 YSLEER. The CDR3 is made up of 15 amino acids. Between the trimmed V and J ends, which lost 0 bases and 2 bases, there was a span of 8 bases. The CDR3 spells CASSQDRGTGNTIYF. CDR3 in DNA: TGCGCCAGCAGCCAAGATAGGGGGACTGGAAACACCATATATTTT.

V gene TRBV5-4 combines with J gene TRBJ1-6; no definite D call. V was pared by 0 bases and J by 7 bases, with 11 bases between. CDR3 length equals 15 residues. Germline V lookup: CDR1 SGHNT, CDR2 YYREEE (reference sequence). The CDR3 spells CASSLAGLGNSPLHF. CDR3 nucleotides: TGTGCCAGCAGCTTGGCCGGACTGGGGAATTCACCCCTCCACTTT.

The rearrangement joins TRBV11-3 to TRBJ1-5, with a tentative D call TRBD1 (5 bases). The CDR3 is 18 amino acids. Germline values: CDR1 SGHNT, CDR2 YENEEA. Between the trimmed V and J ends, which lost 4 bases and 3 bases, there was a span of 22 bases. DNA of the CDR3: TGTGCCAGCAGCTCTCTCTTGGGGGGAAAGGGAGACAATCAGCCCCAGCATTTT. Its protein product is CASSSLLGGKGDNQPQHF.

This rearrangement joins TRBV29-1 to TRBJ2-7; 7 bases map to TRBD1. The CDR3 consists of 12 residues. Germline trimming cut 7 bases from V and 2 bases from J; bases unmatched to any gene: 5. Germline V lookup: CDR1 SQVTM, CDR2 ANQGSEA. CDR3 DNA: TGCAGCGCCGGGGACAGTCCCTACGAGCAGTACTTC. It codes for CSAGDSPYEQYF.

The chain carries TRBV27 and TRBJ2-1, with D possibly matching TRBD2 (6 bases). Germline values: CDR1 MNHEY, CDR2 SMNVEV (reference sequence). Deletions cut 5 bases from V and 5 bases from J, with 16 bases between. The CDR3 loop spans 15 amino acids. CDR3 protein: CASSLTGGWDNEQFF. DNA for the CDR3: TGTGCCAGCAGTCTTACCGGGGGTTGGGACAATGAGCAGTTCTTC.

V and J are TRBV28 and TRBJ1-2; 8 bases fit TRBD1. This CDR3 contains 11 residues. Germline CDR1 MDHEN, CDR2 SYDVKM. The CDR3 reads CATGAEYGYTF. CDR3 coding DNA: TGTGCGACAGGGGCGGAATATGGCTACACCTTC.

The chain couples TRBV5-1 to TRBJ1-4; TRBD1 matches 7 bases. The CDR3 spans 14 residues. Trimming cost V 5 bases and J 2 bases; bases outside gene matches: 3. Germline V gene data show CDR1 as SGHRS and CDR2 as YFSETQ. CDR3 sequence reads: CASRQGSTNEKLFF. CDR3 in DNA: TGCGCCAGCAGACAGGGGAGTACTAATGAAAAACTGTTTTTT.

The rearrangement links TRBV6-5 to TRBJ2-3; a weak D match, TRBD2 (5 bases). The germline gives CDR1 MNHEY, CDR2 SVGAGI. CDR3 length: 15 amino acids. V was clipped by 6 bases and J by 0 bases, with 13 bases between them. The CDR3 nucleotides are TGTGCCAGCAGACCTCCGGGGTCAAGCACAGATACGCAGTATTTT. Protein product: CASRPPGSSTDTQYF.

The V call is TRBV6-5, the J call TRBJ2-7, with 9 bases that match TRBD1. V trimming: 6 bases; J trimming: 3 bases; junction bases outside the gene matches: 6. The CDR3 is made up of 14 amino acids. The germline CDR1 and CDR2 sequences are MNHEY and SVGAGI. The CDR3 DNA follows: TGTGCCAGCAGACAACAGGGGGCTCGCTACGAGCAGTACTTC. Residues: CASRQQGARYEQYF.

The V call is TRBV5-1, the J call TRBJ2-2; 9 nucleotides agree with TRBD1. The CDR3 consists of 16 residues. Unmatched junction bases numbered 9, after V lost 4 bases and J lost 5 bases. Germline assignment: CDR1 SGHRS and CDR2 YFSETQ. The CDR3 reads CASSPWTGENTGELFF. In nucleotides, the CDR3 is TGCGCCAGCAGCCCCTGGACAGGGGAGAATACCGGGGAGCTGTTTTTT.

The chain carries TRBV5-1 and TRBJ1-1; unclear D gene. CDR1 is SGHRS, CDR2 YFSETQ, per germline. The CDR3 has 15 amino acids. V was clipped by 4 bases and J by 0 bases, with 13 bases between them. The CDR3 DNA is TGCGCCAGCAGCGAGGGCAGTAACATGAACACTGAAGCTTTCTTT. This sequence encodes CASSEGSNMNTEAFF.

CDR3 region: CAWSGDSNYNSPLHF. The CDR3 region has the DNA TGTGCCTGGAGTGGGGACAGCAACTATAATTCACCCCTCCACTTT. The V and J genes are TRBV30 and TRBJ1-6, with TRBD1 matching 7 bases. J was trimmed by 3 bases and V by 1 base; bases with no gene match: 3. The CDR3 is 15 amino acids. CDR1 is GTSNPN and CDR2 is SVGIG in the germline V gene (reference sequence).

The CDR3 loop reads CASSSPDRVGETQYF. Written as DNA, the CDR3 is TGTGCCAGCAGCTCCCCGGACAGGGTAGGCGAGACCCAGTACTTC. The chain employs TRBV13 and TRBJ2-5; 8 bases align to TRBD1. The CDR3 loop spans 15 amino acids. With V trimmed by 4 bases and J by 5 bases, 9 bases remained unmatched. Per germline, CDR1 PRHDT and CDR2 FYEKMQ (reference sequence).

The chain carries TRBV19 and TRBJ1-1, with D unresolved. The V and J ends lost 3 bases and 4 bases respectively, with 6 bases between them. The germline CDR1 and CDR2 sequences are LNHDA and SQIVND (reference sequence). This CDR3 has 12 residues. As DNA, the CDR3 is TGTGCCAGTAGTATGAAGCGCACTGAAGCTTTCTTT. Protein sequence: CASSMKRTEAFF.

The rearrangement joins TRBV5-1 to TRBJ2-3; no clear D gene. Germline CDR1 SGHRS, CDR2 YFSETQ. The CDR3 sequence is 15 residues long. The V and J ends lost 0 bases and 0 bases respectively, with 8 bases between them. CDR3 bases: TGCGCCAGCAGCTTGGTCTCGACTAGCACAGATACGCAGTATTTT. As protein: CASSLVSTSTDTQYF.

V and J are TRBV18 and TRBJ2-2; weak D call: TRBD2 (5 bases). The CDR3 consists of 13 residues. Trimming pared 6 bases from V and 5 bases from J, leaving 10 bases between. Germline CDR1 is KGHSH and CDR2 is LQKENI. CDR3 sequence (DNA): TGTGCCAGCTCTAAACGGGATACCGGGGAGCTGTTTTTT. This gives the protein CASSKRDTGELFF.

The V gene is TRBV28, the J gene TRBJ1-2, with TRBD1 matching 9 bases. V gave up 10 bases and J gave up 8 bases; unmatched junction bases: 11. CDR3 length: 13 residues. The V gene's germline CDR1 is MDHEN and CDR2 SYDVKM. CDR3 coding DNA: TGTGCCACCACGACAGGGGGTACCTTGGGCTACACCTTC. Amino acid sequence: CATTTGGTLGYTF.